This T cell receptor beta chain was documented in a study of T cells in localized non-small cell lung cancer. V was shortened by 4 bases and J by 4 bases, with 11 bases between the two germline ends. CDR3 length: 13 residues. Germline V gene sequence: CDR1 SGHDN, CDR2 FVKESK. As regards this clone: Antigen: not known.

Profiling relied on immunoSEQ multiplex PCR, and the TCRdb table lists in-frame clones only, not all of them. The data hold 30,000 to 35,000 clones, with 93% observed a single time. Findings and caveats of the study: The study sequenced only one region of the tumor. As a result, intratumor heterogeneity could not be excluded and remains possible. Longer overall survival associated with higher blood T cell density; shorter survival with higher adjacent-lung clonality. Uninvolved adjacent lung had the highest recorded T cell clonality, with tumor below it. Appearing in adjacent lung were a median approximately 60 of the top 100 tumor clones.

This chain uses TRBV14 with TRBJ2-7, with D uncertain. The material was peripheral blood, obtained before any cancer treatment. This clonotype was obtained from a female donor over 55 with stage I lung adenocarcinoma. This chain's CDR3 is CASSLRTEYEQYV. The CDR3 bases are TGTGCCAGCAGCCTTCGGACGGAATACGAGCAGTACGTC.